This TCR beta chain was recorded in a study of T cells in Graves' hyperthyroidism and ophthalmopathy. Study-wide results and limits: Ophthalmopathy, as predicted by the model, came a median approximately 5.9 months after the prediction.

In germline, CDR1 is SGHTA, CDR2 FQGNSA. The CDR3 length is 13 residues. The TCR beta CDR3 regions underwent amplification using RNA transcripts as the source. Carried out on the TCR CDR3, a first-round RT-PCR used the HTBI primer set. TCRdb re-called the multiplex PCR reads through MiXCR, storing one row per CDR3 protein. The sample shows some 460,000 distinct CDR3 sequences, approximately 14% of them seen only once. Every diagnosis used clinical symptoms, serum thyroxine and TRAb, thyroid ultrasound and orbital computed tomography. In the case of this clonotype: What it recognizes is unknown. A read error may be the cause here, since a much bigger clone is one base away.

Sample: blood. The rearrangement joins TRBV7-2 to TRBJ2-7, with D possibly matching TRBD2 (5 bases). This TCR came from a woman between 18 and 30 years old with Graves' hyperthyroidism. CDR3 coding DNA: TGTGCCAGCAGCGCGAGGGCATTCTACGAGCGGTACTTC. Translated: CASSARAFYERYF. Using reference TRBV7-2 and TRBJ2-7 for the parts outside the CDR3, the full variable domain is GAGVSQSPSNKVTEKGKDVELRCDPISGHTALYWYRQSLGQGLEFLIYFQGNSAPDKSGLPSDRFSAERTGGSVSTLTIQRTQQEDSAVYLCASSARAFYERYFGPGTRLTVT.